The TCR beta chain described here comes from a study of early T cells in non-severe SARS-CoV-2 infection. Study context: Bulk RNA isolated from unsorted whole blood underwent sequencing; chains were not paired.

Germline CDR1 and CDR2: DFQATT and SNEGSKA (reference sequence). CDR3 length: 18 amino acids. V lost 0 bases, J lost 0 bases, and 7 bases stayed unmatched. Molecules of cDNA were individually given unique molecular identifiers that were attached to them. TCRdb reanalysed the 5' RACE reads using MiXCR and keeps one entry per CDR3 protein. The sample yields 75,000 to 80,000 distinct CDR3 sequences, 10% to 12% seen once. This clonotype was observed a handful of times. V gene TRBV20-1 combines with J gene TRBJ2-1, with 11 bases fitting TRBD2. Source: whole blood, taken at baseline. The sequence derives from an adult who was a healthcare worker with PCR-confirmed SARS-CoV-2 infection or an uninfected control (not recorded which). The CDR3 reads CSARDQASGGFSYNEQFF. Here the CDR3 DNA reads TGCAGTGCTAGAGATCAAGCTAGCGGGGGGTTCTCCTACAATGAGCAGTTCTTC.